This record concerns one T cell receptor (beta chain) sequence. What it binds is not known. These data come from a study of T-cell memory formation after mild COVID-19. Trimming removed 4 bases from V and 5 bases from J, with 11 bases in between. This CDR3 contains 13 residues. TCRdb itself ran the 5' RACE reads through MiXCR, one entry per CDR3 protein. This sample has hundreds of thousands of distinct CDR3 sequences; 19% occur once, and the top ten carry 20% to 25%. Overall study findings and caveats: Balance between CD4 and CD8 was seen in clones contracting day 15 to 85, and a CD4+ lean was seen in later expanders.

This TCR was sampled from a man between 18 and 29 years old who had mild COVID-19 (a few samples of this study predate the infection). Cell type and time point are not known. Input material: PBMCs or a T cell subset sorted from them (not recorded which). The chain has TRBV12-3 or TRBV12-4 and TRBJ1-1, with D perhaps TRBD1 (5 bases). CDR3 sequence: CASSWTRGTEAFF. DNA for the CDR3: TGTGCCAGCAGTTGGACCCGGGGGACTGAAGCTTTCTTT.